This record concerns one T cell receptor beta chain sequence. Its target is not known. This entry belongs to a study of T cells in Graves' hyperthyroidism and ophthalmopathy. Whole-study results and caveats: Appearing also in blood were most of the thyroid clonotypes expanded above 0.001. In simple terms, a model built on 13 V-J features told ophthalmopathy apart from stable hyperthyroidism.

Clinical symptoms, serum thyroxine and TRAb, thyroid ultrasound and orbital computed tomography were used for the diagnoses. Over 8 ml fresh peripheral blood yielded the PBMCs. Using RNA transcripts as the source, TCR beta CDR3 regions were amplified. The primer set for the first-round RT-PCR of the TCR CDR3 was HTBI. TCRdb redid the calling of the multiplex PCR reads with MiXCR, one entry per CDR3 protein. The table shows 35,000 or so distinct CDR3 sequences, with roughly 50% occurring only once. CDR1 and CDR2 (germline): MNHNS, SASEGT. This CDR3 region has 13 residues. The ends lost 6 bases at V and 7 bases at J; junction bases unmatched: 7.

The chain combines TRBV6-1 with TRBJ2-5, with 8 bases matching TRBD1. This receptor was identified in a man aged 40-50 years with Graves' ophthalmopathy. Sample: blood. CDR3 DNA: TGTGCCAGCAGCAGACAGGGGCGAGGGACCCAGTACTTC. Translation: CASSRQGRGTQYF.